The 26 T cell receptor beta chains below come from one sample, sequenced in a study of molecular identifiers for immune sequencing clone quantification. In TCRdb, the PCR reads were re-called with MiXCR into one record per CDR3 protein. The data contain about 510,000 distinct CDR3 sequences, around 25% of them singletons. The sequenced material came from naive CD8+ T cells from blood, with Jurkat cell RNA spiked in. Subset: FACS-sorted CD8+CD4-CCR7+CD45RA+ naive T cells. These receptors originate from a human donor in good health. Some libraries in this study had Jurkat cell RNA spiked in.

The sample holds a few counts of this clonotype. The junction does not match germline at one end; this may be a read error. This chain links TRBV7-2 with TRBJ2-2, with D maybe TRBD2 (5 bases). The CDR3 consists of 14 residues. CDR1 SGHTA and CDR2 FQGNSA come from the germline V gene. CDR3 residues: CASSYWLNTGELLF. CDR3 nucleotide sequence: TGTGCCAGCAGCTACTGGCTGAACACCGGGGAGCTGTTGTTT.

This clonotype was counted at least ten times. This rearrangement joins TRBV7-9 to TRBJ1-1; D gene ambiguous. Trimming shortened V by 1 base and J by 3 bases, and 12 bases separated the two germline ends. CDR1 is SEHNR, CDR2 FQNEAQ, per germline (reference sequence). CDR3 length equals 15 residues. CDR3 sequence: CASSLVLGRDTEAFF. The CDR3 region has the DNA TGTGCCAGCAGCTTAGTTCTGGGCAGAGACACTGAAGCTTTCTTT.

This clonotype was recorded a few times. This chain uses TRBV5-4 with TRBJ2-7; D is unclear. Germline CDR1 reads SGHNT; CDR2 reads YYREEE (reference sequence). The length of the CDR3 is 15 residues. V was trimmed by 4 bases and J by 5 bases, leaving 19 bases between them. The chain's CDR3 is CASSPRPNEENEQYF. CDR3 in DNA: TGTGCCAGCAGCCCCAGACCCAACGAGGAAAACGAGCAGTACTTC.

V and J are TRBV4-3 and TRBJ2-1, with no clear D. Germline V CDR1 and CDR2: LGHNA, YSLEER. CDR3 length equals 15 residues. V dropped 3 bases and J dropped 5 bases, with 14 bases sitting between them. The CDR3 here is CASSQDRLEDNEQFF. The CDR3 coding sequence is TGCGCCAGCAGCCAGGACCGACTCGAGGACAATGAGCAGTTCTTC.

The chain uses TRBV7-7 and TRBJ2-3; TRBD1 matches 9 bases. This CDR3 is 15 amino acids long. The V and J ends lost 6 bases and 6 bases, in that order; junction bases with no gene match: 10. CDR1 and CDR2 from the germline V gene are SSHAT and FNYEAQ (reference sequence). CDR3 loop: CASSPTGGRDDTQYF. The CDR3 DNA reads as TGTGCCAGCAGTCCAACAGGGGGCCGGGACGATACGCAGTATTTT. Complete variable domain (other parts from reference TRBV7-7 and TRBJ2-3): GAGVSQSPRYKVTKRGQDVTLRCDPISSHATLYWYQQALGQGPEFLTYFNYEAQPDKSGLPSDRFSAERPEGSISTLTIQRTEQRDSAMYRCASSPTGGRDDTQYFGPGTRLTVL.

This clonotype was observed a few times. The V call is TRBV7-8, the J call TRBJ1-1; perhaps TRBD1 as D (5 bases). V lost 4 bases and J 0 bases, leaving 12 bases between the germline ends. The CDR3 spans 15 residues. Germline CDR1 is SGHVS and CDR2 is FQNEAQ. This CDR3 is CASSSITGVNTEAFF. The CDR3 DNA reads TGTGCCAGCAGCTCGATCACAGGAGTGAACACTGAAGCTTTCTTT.

This clonotype showed up many times. The chain joins TRBV7-9 to TRBJ2-2, with TRBD2 identical over 10 bases. This CDR3 is 14 amino acids long. Germline lookup yields CDR1 SEHNR and CDR2 FQNEAQ (reference sequence). Trimming removed 4 bases from V and 6 bases from J; junction bases left unmatched: 2. The CDR3 region has the DNA TGTGCCAGCAGCTATAGCGGGAGGCCCGGGGAGCTGTTTTTT. Translating it yields CASSYSGRPGELFF.

Many counts were recorded for this clonotype. Here the CDR3 reads CASSLMAGDSSYEQYF. DNA for the CDR3: TGTGCCAGCAGCTTAATGGCGGGGGACAGCTCCTACGAGCAGTACTTC. This chain connects TRBV7-2 to TRBJ2-7, with D perhaps given as TRBD1 or TRBD2 (7 bases each). V gave up 2 bases and J gave up 0 bases, with 14 bases separating them. The CDR3 has 16 amino acids. CDR1 and CDR2 (germline): SGHTA, FQGNSA.

The CDR3 protein is CASSQGTARAGELFF. The CDR3 DNA is TGCGCCAGCAGCCAAGGGACAGCCCGGGCCGGGGAGCTGTTTTTT. J is TRBJ2-2 and V is TRBV4-1, with D perhaps TRBD1 (6 bases). Trimming cost V 1 base and J 6 bases, with 12 bases left between them. Germline V gives CDR1 MGHRA, CDR2 YSYEKL. This CDR3 has 15 amino acids.

This clonotype has more than one count but fewer than ten. This chain connects TRBV29-1 to TRBJ1-2; 7 nucleotides agree with TRBD1. The CDR3 extends over 11 amino acids. CDR1 SQVTM and CDR2 ANQGSEA come from the germline V gene. The J segment lost 8 bases and the V segment lost 7 bases, leaving 7 bases of the junction unmatched. The CDR3 sequence: CSAGTVFGYTF. Written as DNA, the CDR3 is TGCAGCGCCGGGACAGTATTCGGCTACACCTTC.

This clonotype appeared a few times. The rearrangement links TRBV5-5 to TRBJ2-3, with 13 bases matching TRBD2. The CDR3 has 15 amino acids. V gave up 1 base and J gave up 8 bases; unmatched junction bases: 4. Germline V gene lookup returns CDR1 SGHKS and CDR2 YYEKEE (reference sequence). The CDR3 region has the DNA TGTGCCAGCAGCTTGTTACTAGCGGGGGGGGTTACGCAGTATTTT. Encoded protein: CASSLLLAGGVTQYF.

About this clonotype: A much bigger clone sits one base away, suggesting this may be a read error. CDR3 nucleotides: TGCGCCAGCAGCCGAGCGCTAGCGGGAAGCCCTCTCTACGAGCAGTACTTC. Its protein product is CASSRALAGSPLYEQYF. The chain links TRBV4-3 to TRBJ2-7; 9 nucleotides align to TRBD2. CDR3 length: 17 amino acids. Germline V gene lookup returns CDR1 LGHNA and CDR2 YSLEER. V was pared by 4 bases and J by 3 bases, with 13 bases of the junction left unmatched.

There are many counts of this clonotype. The chain recombines TRBV13 with TRBJ1-1; 10 nucleotides match TRBD1. Unmatched junction bases numbered 14, after V lost 6 bases and J lost 7 bases. CDR1 and CDR2 from the germline V gene are PRHDT and FYEKMQ (reference sequence). The CDR3 is made up of 16 amino acids. The CDR3 region is CASRQTGQGRNDEAFF. In DNA, the CDR3 is TGTGCCAGCAGACAAACGGGACAGGGGAGGAACGATGAAGCTTTCTTT. Supplemented by reference TRBV13 and TRBJ1-1, the full variable domain reads AAGVIQSPRHLIKEKRETATLKCYPIPRHDTVYWYQQGPGQDPQFLISFYEKMQSDKGSIPDRFSAQQFSDYHSELNMSSLELGDSALYFCASRQTGQGRNDEAFFGQGTRLTVV.

The chain has TRBV20-1 and TRBJ2-7, with D tentatively TRBD2 (5 bases). CDR1 and CDR2 from the germline V gene are DFQATT and SNEGSKA (reference sequence). The CDR3 length is 12 residues. V was shortened by 6 bases and J by 4 bases, with 13 bases between the two germline ends. This chain's CDR3 is CSASSGEYEQYF. DNA of the CDR3: TGCAGTGCCAGCAGTGGGGAGTACGAGCAGTACTTC.

The chain joins TRBV20-1 to TRBJ1-1; TRBD1 aligns across 9 bases. The CDR3 extends over 17 amino acids. The germline CDR1 and CDR2 sequences are DFQATT and SNEGSKA (reference sequence). The trim removed 0 bases at V and 0 bases at J, leaving 8 bases unmatched. The CDR3 reads CSARDKDRGLMNTEAFF. The CDR3, as DNA: TGCAGTGCTAGAGATAAGGACAGGGGACTCATGAACACTGAAGCTTTCTTT.

In this sample, this clonotype turned up many times. The gene calls are TRBV6-6 and TRBJ2-1; D is unclear. CDR1 is MNHNY and CDR2 is SVGAGI in the germline V gene (reference sequence). CDR3 length: 11 amino acids. Trimming pared 4 bases from V and 10 bases from J, leaving 8 bases between. Here the CDR3 reads CASSLTYEQFF. In DNA form, the CDR3 reads TGTGCCAGCAGTTTGACCTACGAGCAGTTCTTC.

This clonotype was detected ten times or more. The chain is built from TRBV9 and TRBJ1-1, with 9 bases lining up with TRBD1. Germline values: CDR1 SGDLS, CDR2 YYNGEE. The CDR3 has 12 amino acids. Trimming took 3 bases from V and 6 from J; bases not matched to a gene: 0. The CDR3 is CASSGTGAEAFF. CDR3 sequence (DNA): TGTGCCAGCAGCGGGACAGGGGCTGAAGCTTTCTTT.

This clonotype occurred a few times. The chain employs TRBV10-3 and TRBJ2-4; D remains ambiguous. CDR3 size: 16 residues. Germline CDR1 is ENHRY and CDR2 is SYGVKD. Trimming removed 2 bases at V and 0 bases at J, with 11 bases between. The CDR3 DNA sequence: TGTGCCATCAGTGAGGCGGCGAGATCAGCCAAAAACATTCAGTACTTC. It translates to CAISEAARSAKNIQYF.

This chain links TRBV11-2 with TRBJ2-2; weak D call: TRBD2 (5 bases). The CDR3 has 18 residues. The germline V gene encodes CDR1 SGHAT and CDR2 FQNNGV. With 2 bases removed from V and 2 bases from J, the gap between germline ends came to 18 bases. CDR3 protein: CASSLYGWSGTNTGELFF. Written as DNA, the CDR3 is TGTGCCAGCAGCTTATATGGATGGAGCGGAACAAACACCGGGGAGCTGTTTTTT.

The CDR3 region is CASSSLSSKEAFF. CDR3 coding DNA: TGCGCCAGCAGCTCACTCTCTTCGAAGGAAGCTTTCTTT. The rearrangement joins TRBV4-1 to TRBJ1-1, with D unclear. The CDR3 sequence is 13 residues long. V was cut by 5 bases and J by 8 bases, with 15 bases left in between. Germline lookup yields CDR1 MGHRA and CDR2 YSYEKL.

This clonotype was seen at least ten times. This chain's CDR3 is CASSYIGETEAFF. The CDR3 bases are TGCGCCAGCAGCTACATAGGTGAGACTGAAGCTTTCTTT. J is TRBJ1-1 and V is TRBV5-1; D ambiguous. The germline V gene has CDR1 SGHRS and CDR2 YFSETQ. The CDR3 is made up of 13 amino acids. The V and J ends lost 3 bases and 5 bases respectively, with 11 bases between them.

Concerning this clonotype: The CDR3 carries no conserved terminal phenylalanine or tryptophan, so it likely arises from a read error. CDR3 sequence (DNA): TGTGCCAGCAGCCCCGGGACTAGCGGACAAGAGACCCAGTACCTC. Protein product: CASSPGTSGQETQYL. This chain links TRBV11-2 with TRBJ2-5; 11 nucleotides line up with TRBD2. Germline CDR1 and CDR2: SGHAT and FQNNGV. The length of the CDR3 is 15 residues. Germline trimming cut 5 bases from V and 2 bases from J; bases unmatched to any gene: 4.

As concerns this clonotype: Germline is not matched at one junction end, which may reflect a read error. The chain uses TRBV25-1 and TRBJ2-7; D might be TRBD1 (5 bases). Germline V gene lookup returns CDR1 MGHDK and CDR2 SYGVNS. The CDR3 runs 16 residues. The CDR3 DNA follows: TGTGCCAGCAGTGAAACCGGAACAGGAATCTCCTACAAGCAGTACTTC. Translating gives CASSETGTGISYKQYF.

This clonotype was recorded once. This could be a read error, since a much larger clone is one nucleotide away. V and J are TRBV7-9 and TRBJ1-1, with D hard to call. Germline loops: CDR1 SEHNR, CDR2 FQNEAQ (reference sequence). The CDR3 consists of 12 residues. V was pared by 8 bases and J by 7 bases, with 14 bases between. The CDR3 nucleotides read TGTGCCAGCGGGAAAGAGGCCGATGAAGCTTTCTTT. Its protein is CASGKEADEAFF.

The chain has TRBV13 and TRBJ1-1; the D is unclear. The CDR3 runs to 15 residues. V lost 2 bases and J 0 bases, leaving 10 bases between the germline ends. CDR1 and CDR2 from the germline V gene are PRHDT and FYEKMQ (reference sequence). This CDR3 is CASSLSGGMNTEAFF. The DNA for the CDR3 is TGTGCCAGCAGCTTATCCGGCGGCATGAACACTGAAGCTTTCTTT.

The chain recombines TRBV4-1 with TRBJ2-1; TRBD1 agrees at 7 bases. The germline gives CDR1 MGHRA, CDR2 YSYEKL. This CDR3 contains 14 residues. With V trimmed by 8 bases and J by 4 bases, 8 bases remained unmatched. The CDR3 DNA is TGCGCCAGCGGCACAGGGGCTGGGTACAATGAGCAGTTCTTC. Protein product: CASGTGAGYNEQFF.